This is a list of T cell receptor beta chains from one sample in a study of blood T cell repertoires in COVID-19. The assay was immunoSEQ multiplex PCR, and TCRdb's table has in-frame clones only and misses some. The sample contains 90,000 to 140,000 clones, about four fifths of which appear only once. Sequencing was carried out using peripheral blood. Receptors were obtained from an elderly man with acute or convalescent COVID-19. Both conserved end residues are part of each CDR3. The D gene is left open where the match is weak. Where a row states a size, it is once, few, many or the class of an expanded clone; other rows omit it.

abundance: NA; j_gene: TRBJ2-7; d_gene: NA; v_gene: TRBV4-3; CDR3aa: CASSQWGSGYYEQYF; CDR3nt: TGCGCCAGCAGCCAATGGGGTAGCGGATACTACGAGCAGTACTTC
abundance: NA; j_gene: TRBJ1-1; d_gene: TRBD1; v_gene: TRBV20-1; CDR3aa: CSYGQGGEAFF; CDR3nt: TGCAGTTACGGACAGGGCGGTGAAGCTTTCTTT
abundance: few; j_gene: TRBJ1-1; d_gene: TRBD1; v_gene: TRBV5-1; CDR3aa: CASSLRTGEGTEAFF; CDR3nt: TGCGCCAGCAGCCTTAGGACAGGGGAGGGTACTGAAGCTTTCTTT
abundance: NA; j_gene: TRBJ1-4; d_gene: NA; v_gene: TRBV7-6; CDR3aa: CASSPRRGGEKLFF; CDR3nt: TGTGCCAGCAGCCCCAGGAGGGGGGGTGAAAAACTGTTTTTT
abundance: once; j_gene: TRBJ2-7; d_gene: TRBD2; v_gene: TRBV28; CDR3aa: CASSLGRGVGSYEQYF; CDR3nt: TGTGCCAGCAGTTTGGGGCGGGGGGTAGGGTCCTACGAGCAGTACTTC
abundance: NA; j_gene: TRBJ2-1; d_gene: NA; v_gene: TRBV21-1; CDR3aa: CASSKPSGSDEQFF; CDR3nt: TGTGCCAGCAGCAAGCCTAGCGGGAGCGATGAGCAGTTCTTC
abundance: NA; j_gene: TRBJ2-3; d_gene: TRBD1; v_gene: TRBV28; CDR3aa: CASNGGRGLADTQYF; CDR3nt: TGTGCCAGCAACGGTGGCAGGGGGCTCGCAGATACGCAGTATTTT
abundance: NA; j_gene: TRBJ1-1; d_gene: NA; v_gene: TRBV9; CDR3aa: CASSGGSLLNTEAFF; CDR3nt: TGTGCCAGCAGCGGTGGTAGCCTTTTGAACACTGAAGCTTTCTTT
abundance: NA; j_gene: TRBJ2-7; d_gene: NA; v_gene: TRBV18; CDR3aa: CASSPWAGRYEQYF; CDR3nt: TGTGCCAGCTCACCATGGGCTGGGAGGTACGAGCAGTACTTC
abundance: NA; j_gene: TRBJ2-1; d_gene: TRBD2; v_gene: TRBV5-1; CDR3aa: CASSLVSSGTNEQFF; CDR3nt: TGCGCCAGCAGCTTGGTGTCTAGCGGGACTAATGAGCAGTTCTTC
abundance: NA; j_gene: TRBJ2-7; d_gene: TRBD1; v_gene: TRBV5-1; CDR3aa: CASSEGASYEQYF; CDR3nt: TGCGCCAGCAGCGAGGGGGCCTCCTACGAGCAGTACTTC
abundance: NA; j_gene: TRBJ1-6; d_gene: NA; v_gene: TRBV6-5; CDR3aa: CASRGNREYSPLHF; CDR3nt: TGTGCCAGCAGGGGAAACAGGGAATATTCACCCCTCCACTTT